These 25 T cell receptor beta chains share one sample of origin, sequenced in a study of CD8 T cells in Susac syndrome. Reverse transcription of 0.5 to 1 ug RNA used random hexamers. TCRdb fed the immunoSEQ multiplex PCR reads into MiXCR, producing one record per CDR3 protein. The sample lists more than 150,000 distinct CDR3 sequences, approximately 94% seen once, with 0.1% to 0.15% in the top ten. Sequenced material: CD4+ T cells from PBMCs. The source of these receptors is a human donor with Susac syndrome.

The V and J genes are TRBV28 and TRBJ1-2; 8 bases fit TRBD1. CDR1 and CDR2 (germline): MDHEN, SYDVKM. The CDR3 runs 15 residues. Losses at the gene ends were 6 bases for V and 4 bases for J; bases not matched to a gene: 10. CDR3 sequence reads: CASSKQGEPFYGYTF. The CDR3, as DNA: TGTGCCAGCAGCAAACAGGGGGAGCCTTTCTATGGCTACACCTTC.

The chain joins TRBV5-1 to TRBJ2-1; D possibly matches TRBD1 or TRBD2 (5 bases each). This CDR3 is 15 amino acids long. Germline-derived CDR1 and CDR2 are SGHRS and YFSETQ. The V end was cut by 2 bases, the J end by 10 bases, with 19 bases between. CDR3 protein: CASSFLPGDLWEQFF. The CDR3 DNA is TGCGCCAGCAGCTTCCTCCCCGGGGACCTCTGGGAGCAGTTCTTC.

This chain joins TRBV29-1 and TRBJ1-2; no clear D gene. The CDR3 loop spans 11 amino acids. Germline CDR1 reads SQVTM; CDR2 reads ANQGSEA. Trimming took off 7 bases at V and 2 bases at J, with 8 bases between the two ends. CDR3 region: CSGRLNYGYTF. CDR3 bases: TGCAGCGGCCGGTTAAACTATGGCTACACCTTC. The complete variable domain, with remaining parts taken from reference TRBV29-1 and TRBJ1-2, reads SAVISQKPSRDICQRGTSLTIQCQVDSQVTMMFWYRQQPGQSLTLIATANQGSEATYESGFVIDKFPISRPNLTFSTLTVSNMSPEDSSIYLCSGRLNYGYTFGSGTRLTVV.

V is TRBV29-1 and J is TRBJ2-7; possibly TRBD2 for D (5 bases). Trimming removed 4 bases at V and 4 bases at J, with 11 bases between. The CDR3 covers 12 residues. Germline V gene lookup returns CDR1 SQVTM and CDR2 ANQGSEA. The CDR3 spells CSVAGGAYEQYV. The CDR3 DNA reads TGCAGCGTTGCCGGAGGAGCGTACGAGCAGTACGTC.

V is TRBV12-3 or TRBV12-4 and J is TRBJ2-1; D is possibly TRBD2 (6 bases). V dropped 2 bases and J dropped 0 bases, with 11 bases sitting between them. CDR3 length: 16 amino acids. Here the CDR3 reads CASSLPRGSSYNEQFF. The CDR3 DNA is TGTGCCAGCAGTTTACCCCGGGGGAGCTCCTACAATGAGCAGTTCTTC.

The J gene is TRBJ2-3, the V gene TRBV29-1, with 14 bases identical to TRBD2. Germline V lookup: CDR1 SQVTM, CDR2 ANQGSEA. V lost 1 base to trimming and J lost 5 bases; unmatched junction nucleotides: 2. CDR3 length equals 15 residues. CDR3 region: CSVEGLAGGIDTQYF. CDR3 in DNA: TGCAGCGTTGAAGGACTAGCGGGAGGGATAGATACGCAGTATTTT.

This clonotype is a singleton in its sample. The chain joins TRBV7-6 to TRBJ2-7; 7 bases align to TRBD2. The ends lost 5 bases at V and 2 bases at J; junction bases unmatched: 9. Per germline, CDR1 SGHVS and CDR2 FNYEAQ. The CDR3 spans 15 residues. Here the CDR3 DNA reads TGTGCCAGCAGCGGAGGGGCTAGCGGTACCTACGAGCAGTACTTC. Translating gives CASSGGASGTYEQYF.

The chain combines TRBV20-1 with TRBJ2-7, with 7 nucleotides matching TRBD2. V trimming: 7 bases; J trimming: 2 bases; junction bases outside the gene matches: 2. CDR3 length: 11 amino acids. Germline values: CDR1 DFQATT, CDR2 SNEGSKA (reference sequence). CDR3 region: CSVSGTYEQYF. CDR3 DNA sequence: TGCAGTGTGAGCGGGACCTACGAGCAGTACTTC.

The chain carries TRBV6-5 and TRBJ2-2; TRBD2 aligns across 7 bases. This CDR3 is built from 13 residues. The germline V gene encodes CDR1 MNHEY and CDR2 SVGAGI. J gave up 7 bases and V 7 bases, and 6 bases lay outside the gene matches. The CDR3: CASIASGGGELFF. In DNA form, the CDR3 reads TGTGCCAGCATCGCTAGCGGCGGCGGGGAGCTGTTTTTT.

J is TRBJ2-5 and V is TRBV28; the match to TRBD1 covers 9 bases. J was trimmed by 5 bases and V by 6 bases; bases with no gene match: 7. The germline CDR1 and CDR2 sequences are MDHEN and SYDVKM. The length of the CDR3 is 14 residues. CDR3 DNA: TGTGCCAGCAGCCCTACAGGGGGCATGGAGACCCAGTACTTC. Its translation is CASSPTGGMETQYF.

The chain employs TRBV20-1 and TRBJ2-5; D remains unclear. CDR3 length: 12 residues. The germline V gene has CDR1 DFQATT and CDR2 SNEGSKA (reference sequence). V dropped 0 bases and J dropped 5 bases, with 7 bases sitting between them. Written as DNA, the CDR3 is TGCAGTGCTAGAGATACGTGGGAGACCCAGTACTTC. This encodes CSARDTWETQYF.

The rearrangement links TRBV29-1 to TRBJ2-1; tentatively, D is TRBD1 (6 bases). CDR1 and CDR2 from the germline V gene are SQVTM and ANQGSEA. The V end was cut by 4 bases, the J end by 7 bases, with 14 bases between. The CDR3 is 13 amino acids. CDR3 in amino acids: CSVVGAQGNEQFF. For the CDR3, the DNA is TGCAGCGTTGTCGGCGCGCAGGGGAATGAGCAGTTCTTC.

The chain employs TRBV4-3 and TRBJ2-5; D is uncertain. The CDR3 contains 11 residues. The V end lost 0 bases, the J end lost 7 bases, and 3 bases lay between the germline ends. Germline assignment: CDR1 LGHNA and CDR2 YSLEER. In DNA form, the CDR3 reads TGCGCCAGCAGCCAAGATGGGACCCAGTACTTC. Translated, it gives CASSQDGTQYF.

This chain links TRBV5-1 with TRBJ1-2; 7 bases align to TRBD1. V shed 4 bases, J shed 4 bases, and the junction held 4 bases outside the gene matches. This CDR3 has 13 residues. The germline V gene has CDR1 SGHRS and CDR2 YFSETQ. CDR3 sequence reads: CASSPDRSYGYTF. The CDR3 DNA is TGCGCCAGCAGCCCGGACAGGAGCTATGGCTACACCTTC.

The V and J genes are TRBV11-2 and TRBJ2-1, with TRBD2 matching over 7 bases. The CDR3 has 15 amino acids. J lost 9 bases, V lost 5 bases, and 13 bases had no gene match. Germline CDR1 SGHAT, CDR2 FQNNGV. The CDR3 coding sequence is TGTGCCAGCAGCCCCCCGGGGGGTAAGCGGGGTGAGCAGTTCTTC. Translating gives CASSPPGGKRGEQFF. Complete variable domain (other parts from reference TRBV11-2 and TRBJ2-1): EAGVAQSPRYKIIEKRQSVAFWCNPISGHATLYWYQQILGQGPKLLIQFQNNGVVDDSQLPKDRFSAERLKGVDSTLKIQPAKLEDSAVYLCASSPPGGKRGEQFFGPGTRLTVL.

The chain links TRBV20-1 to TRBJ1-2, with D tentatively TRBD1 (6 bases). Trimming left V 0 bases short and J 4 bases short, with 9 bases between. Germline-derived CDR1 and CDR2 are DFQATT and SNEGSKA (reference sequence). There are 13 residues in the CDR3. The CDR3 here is CSARDPGAYGYTF. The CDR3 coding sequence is TGCAGTGCTAGAGATCCAGGGGCCTATGGCTACACCTTC.

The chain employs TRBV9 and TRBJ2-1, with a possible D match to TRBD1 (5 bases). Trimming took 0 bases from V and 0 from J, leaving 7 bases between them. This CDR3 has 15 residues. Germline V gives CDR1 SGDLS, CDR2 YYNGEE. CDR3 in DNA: TGTGCCAGCAGCGTAGAGGGGTTCTCCTACAATGAGCAGTTCTTC. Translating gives CASSVEGFSYNEQFF.

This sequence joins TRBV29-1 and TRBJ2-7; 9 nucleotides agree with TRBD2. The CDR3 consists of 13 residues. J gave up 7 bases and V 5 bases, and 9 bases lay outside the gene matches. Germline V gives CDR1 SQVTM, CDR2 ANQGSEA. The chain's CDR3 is CSVLAGAKWEQYF. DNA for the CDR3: TGCAGCGTTTTAGCGGGAGCCAAGTGGGAGCAGTACTTC.

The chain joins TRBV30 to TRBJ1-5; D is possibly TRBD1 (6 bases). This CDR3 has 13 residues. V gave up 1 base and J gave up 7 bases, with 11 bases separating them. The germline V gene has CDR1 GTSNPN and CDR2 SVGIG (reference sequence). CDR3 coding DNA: TGTGCCTGGAGTGAGGGGGAAGACCAGCCCCAGCATTTT. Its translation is CAWSEGEDQPQHF.

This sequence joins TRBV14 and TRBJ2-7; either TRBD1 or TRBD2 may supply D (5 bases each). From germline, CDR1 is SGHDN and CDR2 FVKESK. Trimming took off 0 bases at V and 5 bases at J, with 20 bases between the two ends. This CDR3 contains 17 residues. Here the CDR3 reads CASSQESGFGWGHEQYF. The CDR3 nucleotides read TGTGCCAGCAGCCAAGAATCGGGTTTTGGTTGGGGACACGAGCAGTACTTC.

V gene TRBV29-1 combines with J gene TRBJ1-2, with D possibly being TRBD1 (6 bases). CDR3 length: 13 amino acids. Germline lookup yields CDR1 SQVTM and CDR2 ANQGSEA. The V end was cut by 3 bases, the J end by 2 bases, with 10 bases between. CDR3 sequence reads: CSVEGGQNYGYTF. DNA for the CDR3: TGCAGCGTTGAGGGGGGCCAAAACTATGGCTACACCTTC.

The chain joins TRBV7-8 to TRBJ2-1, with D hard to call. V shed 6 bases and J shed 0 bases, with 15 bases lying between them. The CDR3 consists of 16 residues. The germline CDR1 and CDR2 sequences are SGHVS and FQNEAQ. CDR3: CASSLQPRGSYNEQFF. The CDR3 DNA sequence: TGTGCCAGCAGTCTGCAGCCGCGCGGCTCCTACAATGAGCAGTTCTTC.

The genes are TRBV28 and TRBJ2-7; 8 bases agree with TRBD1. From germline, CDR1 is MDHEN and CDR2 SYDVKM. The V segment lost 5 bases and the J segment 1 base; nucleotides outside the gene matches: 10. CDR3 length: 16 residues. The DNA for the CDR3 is TGTGCCAGCAGTCCCCTGACAGGGGTTAAGTCCTACGAGCAGTACGTC. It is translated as CASSPLTGVKSYEQYV.

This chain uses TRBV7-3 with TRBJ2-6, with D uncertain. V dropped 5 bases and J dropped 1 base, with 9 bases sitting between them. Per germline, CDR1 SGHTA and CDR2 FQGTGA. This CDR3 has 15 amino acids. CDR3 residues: CASSLRVSGANVLTF. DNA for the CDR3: TGTGCCAGCAGCCTAAGGGTGTCTGGGGCCAACGTCCTGACTTTC. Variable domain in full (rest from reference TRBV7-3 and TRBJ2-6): GAGVSQTPSNKVTEKGKYVELRCDPISGHTALYWYRQSLGQGPEFLIYFQGTGAADDSGLPNDRFFAVRPEGSVSTLKIQRTERGDSAVYLCASSLRVSGANVLTFGAGSRLTVL.

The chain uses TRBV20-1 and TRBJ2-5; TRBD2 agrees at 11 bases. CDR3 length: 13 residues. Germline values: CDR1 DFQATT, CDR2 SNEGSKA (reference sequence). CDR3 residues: CVCTSGSRETQYF. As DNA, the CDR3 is TGCGTATGCACTAGCGGGAGCCGGGAGACCCAGTACTTC.